The 25 T cell receptor beta chains listed next were all sequenced from one sample in a study of blood T cells in healthy people across ages. Then a second PCR, running roughly 6 to 11 cycles, was carried out with a sample-barcoded 5' primer and a J-beta primer mix. TCRdb reprocessed the 5' RACE reads with MiXCR, giving one entry per CDR3 protein. Of some 1.4 million distinct CDR3 sequences listed, 35% to 45% were seen once; the top ten hold under 8%. Sequenced: blood. These receptors all come from a woman younger than 30 in good health.

V usage is TRBV10-3 and J usage is TRBJ1-6; no clear D gene. With 0 bases removed from V and 7 bases from J, the gap between germline ends came to 7 bases. The CDR3 spans 14 residues. The germline CDR1 and CDR2 sequences are ENHRY and SYGVKD. CDR3 residues: CAISESILNSPLHF. The CDR3 coding sequence is TGTGCCATCAGTGAGTCGATCTTGAATTCACCCCTCCACTTT.

A few counts support this clonotype. The J gene is TRBJ1-2, the V gene TRBV6-1, with D unresolved. This CDR3 is built from 13 residues. The germline CDR1 and CDR2 sequences are MNHNS and SASEGT. V was pared by 5 bases and J by 5 bases, with 12 bases between. The CDR3 nucleotides read TGTGCCAGCAGTCCTCGGACCTTTTATGGCTACACCTTC. Its protein product is CASSPRTFYGYTF.

This clonotype has more than one count but fewer than ten. The V and J genes are TRBV29-1 and TRBJ2-7, with TRBD2 matching 13 bases. CDR3 length equals 16 residues. The V gene end was trimmed by 6 bases and the J gene end by 3 bases; junction bases not matched to a gene: 11. CDR1 is SQVTM, CDR2 ANQGSEA, per germline. The chain's CDR3 is CSVGRTSGGPIYEQYF. The CDR3 DNA reads TGCAGCGTGGGGAGGACTAGCGGGGGACCGATCTACGAGCAGTACTTC.

V is TRBV29-1 and J is TRBJ2-5, with a weak D call TRBD1 (10 bases). Trimming removed 5 bases from V and 11 bases from J, with 27 bases in between. Germline CDR1 is SQVTM and CDR2 is ANQGSEA. CDR3 length: 15 residues. As DNA, the CDR3 is TGCAGCGTTCGCGGGGGGGACAGGGGAAGCAATGAGCAGTACTTC. The encoded protein is CSVRGGDRGSNEQYF.

This chain connects TRBV4-1 to TRBJ2-7; maybe TRBD2 (7 bases). CDR3 length: 17 residues. Germline V gene lookup returns CDR1 MGHRA and CDR2 YSYEKL. V was shortened by 5 bases and J by 1 base, with 21 bases between the two germline ends. CDR3 sequence: CASSRQSGGGTSYEQYF. CDR3 sequence (DNA): TGCGCCAGCAGCAGACAATCGGGAGGCGGGACATCCTACGAGCAGTACTTC.

This clonotype was observed a handful of times. This chain joins TRBV30 and TRBJ2-5; no firm D call. CDR1 and CDR2 from the germline V gene are GTSNPN and SVGIG (reference sequence). The CDR3 spans 12 residues. With 5 bases removed from V and 2 bases from J, the gap between germline ends came to 9 bases. CDR3: CAWGVSQETQYF. For the CDR3, the DNA is TGTGCCTGGGGGGTGAGTCAAGAGACCCAGTACTTC.

Remarks on this clonotype: A much larger clone sits a single nucleotide away, making a read error possible. The J gene is TRBJ2-1, the V gene TRBV7-2; 7 nucleotides match TRBD1. Germline V gene data show CDR1 as SGHTA and CDR2 as FQGNSA. The CDR3 runs to 15 residues. This CDR3 reads CASLRRGQGYNKQFF. The CDR3 DNA sequence: TGTGCCAGCTTGCGTAGGGGGCAGGGCTACAATAAGCAGTTCTTC.

This clonotype was recorded a few times. The V gene is TRBV5-1, the J gene TRBJ2-5; D possibly corresponds to TRBD2 (7 bases). Germline CDR1 reads SGHRS; CDR2 reads YFSETQ. Trimming took off 4 bases at V and 4 bases at J, with 14 bases between the two ends. The CDR3 length is 14 residues. The chain's CDR3 is CASSARGQRETQYF. CDR3 DNA sequence: TGCGCCAGCAGCGCGCGGGGGCAACGAGAGACCCAGTACTTC.

This clonotype was seen a handful of times. The rearrangement links TRBV4-1 to TRBJ1-2; TRBD1 is a possible D gene (5 bases). The V gene lost 0 bases and the J gene lost 10 bases, with 15 bases spanning the gap. Germline CDR1 and CDR2: MGHRA and YSYEKL. This CDR3 has 14 amino acids. Written as DNA, the CDR3 is TGCGCCAGCAGCCAAGATGGGACCCCTTCAGACTACACCTTC. This sequence encodes CASSQDGTPSDYTF.

This clonotype showed up just a few times. V and J are TRBV7-9 and TRBJ1-4; 8 bases line up with TRBD1. Per germline, CDR1 SEHNR and CDR2 FQNEAQ (reference sequence). Losses at the gene ends were 0 bases for V and 4 bases for J; bases not matched to a gene: 4. The CDR3 is 16 residues long. CDR3 nucleotide sequence: TGTGCCAGCAGCTTAGCCGGGACAGGAATTAATGAAAAACTGTTTTTT. This gives the protein CASSLAGTGINEKLFF. Supplemented by reference TRBV7-9 and TRBJ1-4, the full variable domain reads DTGVSQNPRHKITKRGQNVTFRCDPISEHNRLYWYRQTLGQGPEFLTYFQNEAQLEKSRLLSDRFSAERPKGSFSTLEIQRTEQGDSAMYLCASSLAGTGINEKLFFGSGTQLSVL.

The V call is TRBV10-3, the J call TRBJ2-3, with D tentatively TRBD1 or TRBD2 (5 bases each). This CDR3 has 16 residues. The V gene's germline CDR1 is ENHRY and CDR2 SYGVKD. Trimming shortened V by 0 bases and J by 0 bases, and 10 bases separated the two germline ends. For the CDR3, the DNA is TGTGCCATCAGTGAGTCGAGGGGACCCAGCACAGATACGCAGTATTTT. Amino acid sequence: CAISESRGPSTDTQYF.

In this sample, this clonotype turned up a few times. The CDR3 coding sequence is TGTGCCAGCAGTTCCCCCTTAATGGGGCAGCAGAATCAGCCCCAGCATTTT. This encodes CASSSPLMGQQNQPQHF. The chain carries TRBV27 and TRBJ1-5; D might be TRBD1 (5 bases). The germline V gene has CDR1 MNHEY and CDR2 SMNVEV (reference sequence). The CDR3 loop spans 17 amino acids. Trimming removed 4 bases at V and 4 bases at J, with 20 bases between.

The chain joins TRBV20-1 to TRBJ2-5, with 7 bases identical to TRBD1. Germline assignment: CDR1 DFQATT and CDR2 SNEGSKA (reference sequence). The J segment lost 6 bases and the V segment lost 6 bases, leaving 19 bases of the junction unmatched. This CDR3 contains 16 residues. The CDR3 sequence is CSATIHGTEKRQTQYF. The CDR3 nucleotides are TGCAGTGCCACTATCCATGGGACAGAAAAGAGGCAGACCCAGTACTTC.

This clonotype appeared many times. The chain recombines TRBV12-3 or TRBV12-4 with TRBJ2-5, with D possibly TRBD2 on 6 matching bases. The CDR3 sequence is 13 residues long. V was pared by 1 base and J by 3 bases, with 6 bases between. CDR3 loop: CASSLGTKETQYF. For the CDR3, the DNA is TGTGCCAGCAGTTTAGGGACTAAAGAGACCCAGTACTTC.

The sample holds a few counts of this clonotype. The J gene is TRBJ2-5, the V gene TRBV29-1; the D gene could be TRBD1 or TRBD2 (5 bases each). Per the germline V gene, CDR1 is SQVTM and CDR2 is ANQGSEA. This CDR3 has 13 residues. Trimming took 4 bases from V and 1 from J, leaving 10 bases between them. CDR3 DNA: TGCAGCGTTGTTTGGGACGGCCAAGAGACCCAGTACTTC. Translation gives CSVVWDGQETQYF.

A single count supports this clonotype. This chain uses TRBV5-8 with TRBJ2-5; D uncertain. The J call may be faulty, since TRBJ2-7 better matches the DNA end. CDR1 SGHTS and CDR2 YDEGEE come from the germline V gene. This CDR3 is 13 amino acids long. This CDR3 is CASSLHAPYEQYF. In DNA form, the CDR3 reads TGTGCCAGCAGCCTCCATGCCCCCTACGAGCAGTACTTC.

The chain recombines TRBV3-1 with TRBJ2-6, with 7 bases that match TRBD1. Trimming cost V 4 bases and J 0 bases; bases outside gene matches: 15. Germline CDR1 reads LGHDT; CDR2 reads YNNKEL (reference sequence). The CDR3 is 20 amino acids. This chain's CDR3 is CASSPQLWTGTHSGANVLTF. The CDR3 DNA follows: TGTGCCAGCAGCCCCCAGCTTTGGACAGGTACTCACTCTGGGGCCAACGTCCTGACTTTC. Looking up the rest from reference TRBV3-1 and TRBJ2-6 gives the full variable domain: DTAVSQTPKYLVTQMGNDKSIKCEQNLGHDTMYWYKQDSKKFLKIMFSYNNKELIINETVPNRFSPKSPDKAHLNLHINSLELGDSAVYFCASSPQLWTGTHSGANVLTFGAGSRLTVL.

The chain recombines TRBV4-2 with TRBJ1-1; no clear D. The CDR3 sequence is 13 residues long. Germline CDR1 LGHNA, CDR2 YNFKEQ. The V gene lost 0 bases and the J gene lost 1 base, with 3 bases spanning the gap. The CDR3 DNA reads TGTGCCAGCAGCCAAGATCCGAACACTGAAGCTTTCTTT. It translates to CASSQDPNTEAFF.

This clonotype was detected only once. The chain joins TRBV6-5 to TRBJ1-5; 8 bases align to TRBD1. The V gene's germline CDR1 is MNHEY and CDR2 SVGAGI. CDR3 length: 15 amino acids. Trimming cost V 5 bases and J 3 bases; bases outside gene matches: 6. This CDR3 is CASSPTGDYNQPQHF. DNA of the CDR3: TGTGCCAGCAGTCCGACAGGGGACTACAATCAGCCCCAGCATTTT.

CDR3 DNA: TGTGCCAGCAGTGACCTGGGACAGGGGATACAAGAGACCCAGTACTTC. It codes for CASSDLGQGIQETQYF. The J gene is TRBJ2-5, the V gene TRBV6-1; TRBD1 matches 10 bases. The CDR3 has 16 amino acids. V trimming: 3 bases; J trimming: 2 bases; junction bases outside the gene matches: 6. Germline V lookup: CDR1 MNHNS, CDR2 SASEGT.

The V and J genes are TRBV12-3 or TRBV12-4 and TRBJ2-5, with 9 bases that match TRBD2. This CDR3 spans 17 amino acids. The V gene end was trimmed by 3 bases and the J gene end by 11 bases; junction bases not matched to a gene: 19. The CDR3 bases are TGTGCCAGCAGTTTTTTGGCGGGAGGGCCATCAGGGAATGAGCAGTACTTC. Translation: CASSFLAGGPSGNEQYF.

Only a few counts were recorded for this clonotype. The chain has TRBV10-3 and TRBJ1-2; D ambiguous. Deletions cut 10 bases from V and 5 bases from J, with 11 bases between. The CDR3 length is 11 residues. CDR1 is ENHRY, CDR2 SYGVKD, per germline. The CDR3 reads CATDGRYGYTF. In nucleotides, the CDR3 is TGTGCCACGGACGGACGTTATGGCTACACCTTC.

With regard to this clonotype: A single base separates this from a much larger clone, so it may be a read error. CDR3 loop: CASSWTATSEKLFF. The CDR3 DNA reads as TGCGCCAGCAGCTGGACGGCAACTAGTGAAAAACTGTTTTTT. The V call is TRBV5-1, the J call TRBJ1-4, with D hard to call. This CDR3 has 14 residues. Germline-derived CDR1 and CDR2 are SGHRS and YFSETQ. Complete variable domain (other parts from reference TRBV5-1 and TRBJ1-4): KAGVTQTPRYLIKTRGQQVTLSCSPISGHRSVSWYQQTPGQGLQFLFEYFSETQRNKGNFPGRFSGRQFSNSRSEMNVSTLELGDSALYLCASSWTATSEKLFFGSGTQLSVL.

The chain couples TRBV5-1 to TRBJ1-2; TRBD1 might be the D (6 bases). The CDR3 runs 16 residues. Trimming took 8 bases from V and 4 from J, leaving 24 bases between them. CDR1 SGHRS and CDR2 YFSETQ come from the germline V gene. This CDR3 reads CASHSTGSPASYGYTF. The CDR3 nucleotides are TGCGCCAGTCATTCGACAGGATCTCCAGCTAGCTATGGCTACACCTTC.

This chain connects TRBV5-6 to TRBJ2-1, with a weak D call TRBD2 (6 bases). V shed 4 bases and J shed 0 bases, with 14 bases lying between them. The CDR3 totals 16 residues. CDR1 is SGHDT, CDR2 YYEEEE, per germline. CDR3 sequence (DNA): TGTGCCAGCAGCCCGCGGGGACGAGCCTCCTACAATGAGCAGTTCTTC. Translated, it gives CASSPRGRASYNEQFF.